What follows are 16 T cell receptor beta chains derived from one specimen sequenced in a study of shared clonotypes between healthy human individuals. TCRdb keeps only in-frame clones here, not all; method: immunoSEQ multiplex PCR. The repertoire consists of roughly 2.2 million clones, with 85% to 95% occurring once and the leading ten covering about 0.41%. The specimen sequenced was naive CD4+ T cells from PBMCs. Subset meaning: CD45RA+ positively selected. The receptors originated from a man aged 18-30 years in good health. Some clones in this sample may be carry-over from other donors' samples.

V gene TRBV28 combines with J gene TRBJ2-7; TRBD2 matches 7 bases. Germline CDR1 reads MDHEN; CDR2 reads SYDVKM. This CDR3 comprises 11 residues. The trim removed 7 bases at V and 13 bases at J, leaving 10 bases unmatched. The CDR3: CASTPGGGVYF. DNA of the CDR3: TGTGCCAGCACCCCGGGTGGGGGGGTCTACTTC.

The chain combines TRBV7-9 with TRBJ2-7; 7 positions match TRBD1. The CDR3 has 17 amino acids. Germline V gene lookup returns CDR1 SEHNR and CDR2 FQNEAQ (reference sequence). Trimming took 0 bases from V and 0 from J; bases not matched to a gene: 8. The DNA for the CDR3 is TGTGCCAGCAGCTTAGCGTATGAGACAGGGAGCTCCTACGAGCAGTACTTC. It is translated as CASSLAYETGSSYEQYF. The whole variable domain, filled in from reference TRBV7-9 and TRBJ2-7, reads DTGVSQNPRHKITKRGQNVTFRCDPISEHNRLYWYRQTLGQGPEFLTYFQNEAQLEKSRLLSDRFSAERPKGSFSTLEIQRTEQGDSAMYLCASSLAYETGSSYEQYFGPGTRLTVT.

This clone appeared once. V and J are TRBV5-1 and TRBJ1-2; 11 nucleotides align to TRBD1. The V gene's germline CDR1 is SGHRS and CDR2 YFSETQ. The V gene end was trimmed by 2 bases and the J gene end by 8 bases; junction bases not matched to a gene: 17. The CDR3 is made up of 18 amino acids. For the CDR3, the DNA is TGCGCCAGCAGCTTCCGCACCTCCTGGACAGGGGGCAAAGACGGCTACACCTTC. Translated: CASSFRTSWTGGKDGYTF.

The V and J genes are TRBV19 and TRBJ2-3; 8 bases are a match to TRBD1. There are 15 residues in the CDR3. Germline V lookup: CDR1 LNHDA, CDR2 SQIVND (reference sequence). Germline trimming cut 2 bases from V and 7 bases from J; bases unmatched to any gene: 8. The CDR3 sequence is CASSIPRQGLYTQYF. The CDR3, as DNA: TGTGCCAGTAGTATACCGAGACAGGGGTTATATACGCAGTATTTT.

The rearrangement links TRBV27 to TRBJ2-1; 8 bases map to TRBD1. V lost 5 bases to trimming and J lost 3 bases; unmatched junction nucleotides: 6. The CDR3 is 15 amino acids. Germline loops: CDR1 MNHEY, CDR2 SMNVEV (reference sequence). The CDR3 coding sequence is TGTGCCAGCAGTATCGGACAGGGCAACTACAATGAGCAGTTCTTC. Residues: CASSIGQGNYNEQFF.

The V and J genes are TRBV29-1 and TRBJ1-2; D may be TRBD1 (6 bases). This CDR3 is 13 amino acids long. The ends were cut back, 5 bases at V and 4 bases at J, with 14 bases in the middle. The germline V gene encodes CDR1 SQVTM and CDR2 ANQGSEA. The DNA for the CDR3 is TGCAGCGTTACAATTGGACAGCGCTATGGCTACACCTTC. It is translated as CSVTIGQRYGYTF.

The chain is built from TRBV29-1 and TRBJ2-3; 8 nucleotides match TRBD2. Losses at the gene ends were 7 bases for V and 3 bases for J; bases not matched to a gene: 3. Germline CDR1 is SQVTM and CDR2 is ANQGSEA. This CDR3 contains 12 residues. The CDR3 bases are TGCAGCGAGGCGGGGGGTACAGATACGCAGTATTTT. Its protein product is CSEAGGTDTQYF.

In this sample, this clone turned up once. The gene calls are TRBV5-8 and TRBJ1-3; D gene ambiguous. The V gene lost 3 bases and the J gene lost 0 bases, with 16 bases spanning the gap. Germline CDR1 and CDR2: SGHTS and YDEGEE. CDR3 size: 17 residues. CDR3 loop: CASSSFLRIFSGNTIYF. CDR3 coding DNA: TGTGCCAGCAGCTCATTCCTCAGAATCTTCTCTGGAAACACCATATATTTT.

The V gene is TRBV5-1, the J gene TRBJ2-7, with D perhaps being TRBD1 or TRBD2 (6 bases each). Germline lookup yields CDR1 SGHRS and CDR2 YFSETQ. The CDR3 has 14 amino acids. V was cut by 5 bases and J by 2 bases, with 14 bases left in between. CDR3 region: CASSRGTSTYEQYF. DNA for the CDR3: TGCGCCAGCAGTAGGGGGACTTCTACCTACGAGCAGTACTTC.

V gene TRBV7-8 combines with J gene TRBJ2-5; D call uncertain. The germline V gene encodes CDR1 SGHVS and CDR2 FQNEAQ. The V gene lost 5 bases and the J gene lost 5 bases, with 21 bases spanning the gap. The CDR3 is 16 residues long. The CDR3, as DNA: TGTGCCAGCAGCCTATTAAGGACCGCGACTCTGGAGACCCAGTACTTC. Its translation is CASSLLRTATLETQYF. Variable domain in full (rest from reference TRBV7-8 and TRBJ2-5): GAGVSQSPRYKVAKRGQDVALRCDPISGHVSLFWYQQALGQGPEFLTYFQNEAQLDKSGLPSDRFFAERPEGSVSTLKIQRTQQEDSAVYLCASSLLRTATLETQYFGPGTRLLVL.

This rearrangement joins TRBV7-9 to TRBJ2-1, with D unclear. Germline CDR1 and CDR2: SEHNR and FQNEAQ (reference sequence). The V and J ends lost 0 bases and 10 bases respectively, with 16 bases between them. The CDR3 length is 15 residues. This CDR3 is CASSLAGLRSVEQFF. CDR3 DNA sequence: TGTGCCAGCAGCTTAGCGGGTCTTAGGAGCGTAGAGCAGTTCTTC.

CDR3 protein: CASRRGPSYEQYF. In nucleotides, the CDR3 is TGTGCCAGCAGGCGGGGGCCCTCCTACGAGCAGTACTTC. The gene calls are TRBV5-4 and TRBJ2-7, with D possibly TRBD2 on 7 matching bases. Trimming stripped 5 bases from V and 0 bases from J, with 9 bases between. Per the germline V gene, CDR1 is SGHNT and CDR2 is YYREEE (reference sequence). The CDR3 is made up of 13 amino acids. The whole variable domain, remainder taken from reference TRBV5-4 and TRBJ2-7, is ETGVTQSPTHLIKTRGQQVTLRCSSQSGHNTVSWYQQALGQGPQFIFQYYREEENGRGNFPPRFSGLQFPNYSSELNVNALELDDSALYLCASRRGPSYEQYFGPGTRLTVT.

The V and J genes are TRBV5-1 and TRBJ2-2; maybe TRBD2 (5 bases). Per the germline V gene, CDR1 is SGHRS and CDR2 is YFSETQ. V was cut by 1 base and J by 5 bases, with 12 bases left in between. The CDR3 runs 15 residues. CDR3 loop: CASSLLPSGTGELFF. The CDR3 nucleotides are TGCGCCAGCAGCTTGCTCCCCTCGGGGACCGGGGAGCTGTTTTTT. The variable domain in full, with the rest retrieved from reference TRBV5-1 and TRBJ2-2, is KAGVTQTPRYLIKTRGQQVTLSCSPISGHRSVSWYQQTPGQGLQFLFEYFSETQRNKGNFPGRFSGRQFSNSRSEMNVSTLELGDSALYLCASSLLPSGTGELFFGEGSRLTVL.

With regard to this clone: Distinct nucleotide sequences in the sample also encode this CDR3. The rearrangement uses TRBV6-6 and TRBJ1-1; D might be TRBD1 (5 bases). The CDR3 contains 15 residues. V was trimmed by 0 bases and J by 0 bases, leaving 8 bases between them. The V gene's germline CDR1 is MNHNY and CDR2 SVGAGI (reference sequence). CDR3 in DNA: TGTGCCAGCAGTTACTCCCGGGGCTTGAACACTGAAGCTTTCTTT. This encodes CASSYSRGLNTEAFF.

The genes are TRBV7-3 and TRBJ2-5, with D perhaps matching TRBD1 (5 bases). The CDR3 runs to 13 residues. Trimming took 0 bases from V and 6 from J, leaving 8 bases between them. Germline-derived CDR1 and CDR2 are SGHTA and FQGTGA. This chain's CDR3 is CASSLTGEQTQYF. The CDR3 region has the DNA TGTGCCAGCAGCTTAACAGGGGAACAGACCCAGTACTTC.

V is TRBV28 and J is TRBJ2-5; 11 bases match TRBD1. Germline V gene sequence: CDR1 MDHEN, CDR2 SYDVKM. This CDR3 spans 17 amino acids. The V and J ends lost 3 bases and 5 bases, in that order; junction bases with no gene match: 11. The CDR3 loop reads CASSFRAGQGAWETQYF. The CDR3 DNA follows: TGTGCCAGCAGTTTTAGGGCCGGACAGGGGGCATGGGAGACCCAGTACTTC.